This T cell receptor beta chain was identified during a study of OX40 agonist ivuxolimab in advanced cancers. Findings and caveats of the study: Low normalized T-cell clonal expansion also characterized some of the nonresponders.

The assay was immunoSEQ multiplex PCR, and TCRdb's table has in-frame clones only and misses some. The table shows 100,000 or so clones, with roughly nine tenths occurring only once. Germline V CDR1 and CDR2: ENHRY, SYGVKD. V dropped 7 bases and J dropped 5 bases, with 11 bases sitting between them. The CDR3 covers 13 residues. Worth noting for this clone: Its specificity is not known.

The sequencing here drew on CD4+ or CD8+ T cells sorted from blood, taken in a trial of the OX40 agonist ivuxolimab. The source is an adult with an advanced solid tumor such as melanoma, head and neck, liver or kidney cancer. V gene TRBV10-3 combines with J gene TRBJ2-2, with D tentatively TRBD2 (6 bases). DNA for the CDR3: TGTGCCATCACGAGGGACTTGACCGGGGAGCTGTTTTTT. Translation: CAITRDLTGELFF.